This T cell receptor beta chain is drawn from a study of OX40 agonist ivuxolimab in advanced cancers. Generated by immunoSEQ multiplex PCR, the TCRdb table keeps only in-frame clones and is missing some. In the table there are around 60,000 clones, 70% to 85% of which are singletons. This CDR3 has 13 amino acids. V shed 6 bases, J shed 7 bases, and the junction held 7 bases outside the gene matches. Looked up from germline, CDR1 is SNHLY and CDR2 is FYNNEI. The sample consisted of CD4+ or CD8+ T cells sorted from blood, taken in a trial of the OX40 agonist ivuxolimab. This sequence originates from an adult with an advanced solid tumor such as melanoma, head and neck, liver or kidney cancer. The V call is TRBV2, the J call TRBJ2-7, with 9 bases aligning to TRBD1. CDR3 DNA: TGTGCCAGCAGCAGGACAGGGGTGGGGGAGCAGTACTTC. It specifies CASSRTGVGEQYF.